The clone carrying this TCR beta chain has just one count. Some clones are missing from TCRdb's copy, which holds only in-frame ones; the method was immunoSEQ multiplex PCR. The sample comprises about 100,000 clones, under 90% of which are singletons, and roughly 0.84% rests with the top ten. This CDR3 is built from 16 residues. Per germline, CDR1 GTSNPN and CDR2 SVGIG (reference sequence). V lost 0 bases and J lost 0, with 12 bases in between. This record belongs to a study of radiotherapy plus CTLA-4 blockade in lung cancer. The source is a human donor with non-small cell lung cancer who had stable disease on radiotherapy plus ipilimumab. The chain is built from TRBV30 and TRBJ2-1, with TRBD2 as a possible D gene (6 bases). Specimen: peripheral blood, collected from a patient treated with radiotherapy plus ipilimumab. The DNA for the CDR3 is TGTGCCTGGAGTGTACTTGGGGGGAGCTCCTACAATGAGCAGTTCTTC. Its translation is CAWSVLGGSSYNEQFF.